The T cell receptor (beta chain) under discussion was sequenced for a study of shared clonotypes between healthy human individuals. Study-wide findings and caveats: Memory subsets had estimated richness that was generally smaller than that of naive subsets.

The naive CD8 subset, CD45RO-negative cells positively selected for CCR7, excluded terminally differentiated effector memory CD45RA+ cells. The sorted-subset replicate PCRs were given about 200 ng DNA, which is tens of thousands of T cell genomes. Libraries were prepared by immunoSEQ multiplex PCR; TCRdb keeps only in-frame clonotypes and omits some of them. Of millions of clones detected, over 85% appear once; the ten largest clones hold 0.85% to 1.2%. The CDR3 length is 12 residues. Germline CDR1 SNHLY, CDR2 FYNNEI. V was cut by 8 bases and J by 1 base, with 8 bases left in between. Remarks on this clone: The antigen is undetermined.

Sequencing was carried out using naive CD8+ T cells sorted from blood. The chain has TRBV2 and TRBJ1-1; perhaps TRBD1 as D (5 bases). This receptor was obtained from a young man in good health. CDR3 sequence reads: CASFGQNTEAFF. The CDR3 nucleotides read TGTGCCAGCTTCGGACAGAACACTGAAGCTTTCTTT.